A single sample gave rise to the 11 T cell receptor beta chains below, sequenced in a study of OX40 agonist ivuxolimab in advanced cancers. Libraries were prepared by immunoSEQ multiplex PCR; TCRdb keeps only in-frame clonotypes and omits some of them. This table holds about 50,000 clones, 82% found once. The sample consisted of CD4+ or CD8+ T cells sorted from blood, taken in a trial of the OX40 agonist ivuxolimab. These receptor sequences come from an adult with an advanced solid tumor such as melanoma, head and neck, liver or kidney cancer.

This clone was observed a few times. The V call is TRBV10-3, the J call TRBJ2-2, with a possible D match to TRBD2 (5 bases). There are 15 residues in the CDR3. The V end lost 9 bases, the J end lost 4 bases, and 18 bases lay between the germline ends. Germline V gene lookup returns CDR1 ENHRY and CDR2 SYGVKD. The CDR3 loop reads CAIAAGSGSTGELFF. CDR3 nucleotides: TGTGCCATTGCGGCCGGCAGCGGATCCACCGGGGAGCTGTTTTTT.

There are a few counts of this clone. The chain recombines TRBV11-2 with TRBJ2-2; D gene uncertain. Trimming took 2 bases from V and 4 from J, leaving 14 bases between them. The CDR3 contains 16 residues. From germline, CDR1 is SGHAT and CDR2 FQNNGV. The CDR3 region is CASSLWAGSSTGELFF. The CDR3 nucleotides are TGTGCCAGCAGCTTATGGGCAGGCAGTAGCACCGGGGAGCTGTTTTTT.

As to this clone: This same CDR3 is encoded by further DNA sequences in the sample. The chain uses TRBV5-1 and TRBJ2-1; no definite D call. The CDR3 runs to 13 residues. Looked up from germline, CDR1 is SGHRS and CDR2 is YFSETQ. Trimming shortened V by 0 bases and J by 4 bases, and 5 bases separated the two germline ends. This chain's CDR3 is CASSLVQYNEQFF. CDR3 DNA: TGCGCCAGCAGCTTGGTCCAGTACAATGAGCAGTTCTTC.

J is TRBJ1-1 and V is TRBV7-3; no reliable D call. The CDR3 covers 13 residues. The V end was cut by 4 bases, the J end by 4 bases, with 10 bases between. Germline lookup yields CDR1 SGHTA and CDR2 FQGTGA. This chain's CDR3 is CASSSARGTEAFF. The CDR3 nucleotides are TGTGCCAGCAGCTCCGCCCGGGGCACTGAAGCTTTCTTT.

This rearrangement joins TRBV6-5 to TRBJ1-2; D not certain. Trimming removed 0 bases at V and 4 bases at J, with 15 bases between. The CDR3 extends over 16 amino acids. Germline loops: CDR1 MNHEY, CDR2 SVGAGI. The CDR3 DNA reads TGTGCCAGCAGTTACTCCCTGGAAGGCCTTACCTATGGCTACACCTTC. It encodes CASSYSLEGLTYGYTF.

This chain connects TRBV18 to TRBJ1-4, with D hard to call. The CDR3 has 15 amino acids. Germline-derived CDR1 and CDR2 are KGHSH and LQKENI. V lost 0 bases, J lost 5 bases, and 10 bases lay in between. The CDR3 is CASSPPDQVNEKLFF. DNA of the CDR3: TGTGCCAGCTCACCACCGGACCAAGTCAATGAAAAACTGTTTTTT. The variable domain in full, completed from reference TRBV18 and TRBJ1-4, reads NAGVMQNPRHLVRRRGQEARLRCSPMKGHSHVYWYRQLPEEGLKFMVYLQKENIIDESGMPKERFSAEFPKEGPSILRIQQVVRGDSAAYFCASSPPDQVNEKLFFGSGTQLSVL.

The V and J genes are TRBV7-2 and TRBJ1-2, with a weak D call TRBD1 (5 bases). The germline V and J ends were trimmed by 1 base and 5 bases, with 14 bases remaining between them. The CDR3 totals 15 residues. Per the germline V gene, CDR1 is SGHTA and CDR2 is FQGNSA. The CDR3 DNA is TGTGCCAGCAGCTTAGTAGACAGCGCTTTTTATGGCTACACCTTC. Protein: CASSLVDSAFYGYTF.

V gene TRBV7-2 combines with J gene TRBJ2-2; 8 positions match TRBD2. After removal of 1 base from V and 7 bases from J, the junction contained 8 bases not matched to a gene. The germline V gene has CDR1 SGHTA and CDR2 FQGNSA. This CDR3 comprises 16 residues. The CDR3 DNA reads TGTGCCAGCAGCTTAGGCGGGGGGCCTTCCGGCGGGGAGCTGTTTTTT. Translation: CASSLGGGPSGGELFF.

The chain couples TRBV21-1 to TRBJ2-5; the DNA was not used to check the table's D call, TRBD1. TRBV21-1 is a pseudogene. The CDR3 contains 15 residues. The CDR3 loop reads CASSKGGTGQETQYF. The CDR3 DNA follows: TGTGCCAGCAGCAAAGGAGGAACAGGACAAGAGACCCAGTACTTC.

V is TRBV7-2 and J is TRBJ2-1; 10 bases are a match to TRBD2. Losses at the gene ends were 0 bases for V and 6 bases for J; bases not matched to a gene: 11. The CDR3 runs to 18 residues. Germline loops: CDR1 SGHTA, CDR2 FQGNSA. CDR3 sequence: CASSLASSGSGGGNEQFF. CDR3 in DNA: TGTGCCAGCAGCTTAGCGTCTAGCGGGAGCGGCGGCGGCAATGAGCAGTTCTTC.

This clone was seen more than once but under ten times. An end of the junction does not agree with germline; a read error may underlie this. The CDR3 DNA sequence: TGTGCTAGCAGCCCGGGGACAGCTTCCCTCCAAGAGACCCAGTACTTC. Encoded protein: CASSPGTASLQETQYF. The chain joins TRBV7-7 to TRBJ2-5, with 7 bases that match TRBD1. CDR1 is SSHAT, CDR2 FNYEAQ, per germline (reference sequence). This CDR3 comprises 16 residues.